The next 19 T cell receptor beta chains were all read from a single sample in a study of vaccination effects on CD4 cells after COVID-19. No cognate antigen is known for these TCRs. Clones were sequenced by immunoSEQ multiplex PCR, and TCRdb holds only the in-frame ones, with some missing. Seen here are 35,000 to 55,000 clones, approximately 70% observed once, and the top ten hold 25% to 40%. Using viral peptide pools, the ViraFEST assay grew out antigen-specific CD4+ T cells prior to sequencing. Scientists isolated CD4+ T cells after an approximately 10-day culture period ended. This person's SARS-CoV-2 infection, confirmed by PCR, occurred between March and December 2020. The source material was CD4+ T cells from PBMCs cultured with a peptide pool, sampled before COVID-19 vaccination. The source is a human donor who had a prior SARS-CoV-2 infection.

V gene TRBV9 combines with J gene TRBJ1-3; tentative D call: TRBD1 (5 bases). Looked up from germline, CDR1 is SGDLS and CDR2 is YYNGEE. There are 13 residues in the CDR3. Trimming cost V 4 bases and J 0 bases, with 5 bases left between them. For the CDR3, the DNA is TGTGCCAGCAGCCAGGGCTCTGGAAACACCATATATTTT. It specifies CASSQGSGNTIYF.

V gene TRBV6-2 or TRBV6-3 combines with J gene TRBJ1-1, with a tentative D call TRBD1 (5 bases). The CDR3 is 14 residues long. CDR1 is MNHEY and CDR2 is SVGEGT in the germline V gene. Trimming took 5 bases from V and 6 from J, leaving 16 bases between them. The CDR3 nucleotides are TGTGCCAGCAGTAAGCCGGGGGAACCCTCTGAAGCTTTCTTT. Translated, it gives CASSKPGEPSEAFF.

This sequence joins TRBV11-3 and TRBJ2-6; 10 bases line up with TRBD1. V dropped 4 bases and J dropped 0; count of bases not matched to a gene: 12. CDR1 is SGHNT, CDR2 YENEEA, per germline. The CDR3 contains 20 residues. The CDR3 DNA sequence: TGTGCCAGCAGCTCCCGGGACAGGGGACAAACAAGCTCTGGGGCCAACGTCCTGACTTTC. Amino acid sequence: CASSSRDRGQTSSGANVLTF.

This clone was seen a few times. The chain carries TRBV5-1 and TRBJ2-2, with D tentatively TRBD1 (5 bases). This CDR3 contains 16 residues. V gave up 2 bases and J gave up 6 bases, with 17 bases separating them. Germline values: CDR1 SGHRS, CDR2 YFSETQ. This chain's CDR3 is CASSFPQGGLAGELFF. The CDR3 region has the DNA TGCGCCAGCAGCTTTCCGCAGGGCGGTCTGGCCGGGGAGCTGTTTTTT.

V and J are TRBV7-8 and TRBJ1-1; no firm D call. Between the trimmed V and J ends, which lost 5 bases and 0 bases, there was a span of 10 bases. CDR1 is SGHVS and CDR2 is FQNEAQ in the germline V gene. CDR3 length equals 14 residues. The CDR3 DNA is TGTGCCAGCAGCCGTCAGTTGGTGAACACTGAAGCTTTCTTT. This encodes CASSRQLVNTEAFF.

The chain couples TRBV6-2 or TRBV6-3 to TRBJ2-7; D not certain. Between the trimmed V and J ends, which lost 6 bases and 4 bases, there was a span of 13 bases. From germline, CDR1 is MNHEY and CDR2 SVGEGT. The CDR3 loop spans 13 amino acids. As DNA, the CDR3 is TGTGCCAGCAGCCCGCCCCCAATTTACGAGCAGTACTTC. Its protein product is CASSPPPIYEQYF.

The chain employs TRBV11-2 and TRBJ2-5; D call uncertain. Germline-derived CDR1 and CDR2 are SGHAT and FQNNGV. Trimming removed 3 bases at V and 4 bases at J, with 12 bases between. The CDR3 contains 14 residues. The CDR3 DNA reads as TGTGCCAGCAGCTTTAATCGTGGTCGAGAGACCCAGTACTTC. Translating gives CASSFNRGRETQYF.

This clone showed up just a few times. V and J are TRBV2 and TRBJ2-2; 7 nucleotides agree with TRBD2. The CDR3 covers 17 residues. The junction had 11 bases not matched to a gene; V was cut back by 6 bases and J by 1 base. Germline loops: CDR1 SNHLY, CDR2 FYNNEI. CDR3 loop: CASRDILARKNTGELFF. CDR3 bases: TGTGCCAGCAGAGACATACTAGCGAGAAAGAACACCGGGGAGCTGTTTTTT.

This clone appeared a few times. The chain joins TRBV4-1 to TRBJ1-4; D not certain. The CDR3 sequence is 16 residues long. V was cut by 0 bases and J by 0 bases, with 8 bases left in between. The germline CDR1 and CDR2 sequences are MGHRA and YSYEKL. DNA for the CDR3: TGCGCCAGCAGCCAAGATTGGCCAGCAACTAATGAAAAACTGTTTTTT. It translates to CASSQDWPATNEKLFF.

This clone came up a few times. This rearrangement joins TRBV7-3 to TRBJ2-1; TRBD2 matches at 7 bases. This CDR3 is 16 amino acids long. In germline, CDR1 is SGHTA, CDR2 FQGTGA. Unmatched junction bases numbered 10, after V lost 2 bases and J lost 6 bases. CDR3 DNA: TGTGCCAGCAGCTTACTCCCGGCGGGAGTTGGCAATGAGCAGTTCTTC. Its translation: CASSLLPAGVGNEQFF. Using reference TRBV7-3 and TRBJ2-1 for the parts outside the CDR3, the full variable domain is GAGVSQTPSNKVTEKGKYVELRCDPISGHTALYWYRQSLGQGPEFLIYFQGTGAADDSGLPNDRFFAVRPEGSVSTLKIQRTERGDSAVYLCASSLLPAGVGNEQFFGPGTRLTVL.

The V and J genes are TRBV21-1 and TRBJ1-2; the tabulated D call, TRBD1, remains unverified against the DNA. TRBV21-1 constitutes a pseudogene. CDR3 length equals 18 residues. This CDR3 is CASSKARAGGTINYGYTF. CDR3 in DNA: TGTGCCAGCAGCAAAGCGAGGGCAGGGGGTACAATTAACTATGGCTACACCTTC.

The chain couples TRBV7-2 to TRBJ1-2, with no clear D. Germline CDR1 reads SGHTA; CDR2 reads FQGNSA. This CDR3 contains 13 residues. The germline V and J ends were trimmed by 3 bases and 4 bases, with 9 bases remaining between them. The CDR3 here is CASSLQASYGYTF. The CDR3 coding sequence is TGTGCCAGCAGCTTGCAGGCGAGCTATGGCTACACCTTC. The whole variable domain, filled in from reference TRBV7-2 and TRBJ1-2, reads GAGVSQSPSNKVTEKGKDVELRCDPISGHTALYWYRQSLGQGLEFLIYFQGNSAPDKSGLPSDRFSAERTGGSVSTLTIQRTQQEDSAVYLCASSLQASYGYTFGSGTRLTVV.

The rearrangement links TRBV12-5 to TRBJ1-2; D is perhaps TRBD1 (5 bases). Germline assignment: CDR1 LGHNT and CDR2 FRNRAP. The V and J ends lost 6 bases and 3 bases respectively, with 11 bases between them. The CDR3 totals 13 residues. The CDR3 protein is CASGTGGDYGYTF. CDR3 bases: TGTGCTAGTGGCACGGGGGGAGACTATGGCTACACCTTC.

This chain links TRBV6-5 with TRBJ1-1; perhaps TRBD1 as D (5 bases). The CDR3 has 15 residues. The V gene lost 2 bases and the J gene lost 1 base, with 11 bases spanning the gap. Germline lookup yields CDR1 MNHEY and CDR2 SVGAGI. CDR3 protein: CASSYDVGRNTEAFF. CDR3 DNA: TGTGCCAGCAGTTACGATGTGGGGCGGAACACTGAAGCTTTCTTT.

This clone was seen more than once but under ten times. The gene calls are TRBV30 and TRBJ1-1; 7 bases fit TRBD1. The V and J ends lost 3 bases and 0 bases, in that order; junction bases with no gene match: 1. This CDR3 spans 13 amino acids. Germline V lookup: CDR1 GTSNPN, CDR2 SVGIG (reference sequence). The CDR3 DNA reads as TGTGCCTGGAGCAGGGGGATGAACACTGAAGCTTTCTTT. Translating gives CAWSRGMNTEAFF.

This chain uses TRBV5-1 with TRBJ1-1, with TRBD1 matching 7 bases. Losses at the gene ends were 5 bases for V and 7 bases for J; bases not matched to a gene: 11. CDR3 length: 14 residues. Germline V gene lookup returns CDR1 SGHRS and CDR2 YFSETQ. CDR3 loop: CASSSAGGGREAFF. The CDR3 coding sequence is TGCGCCAGCAGTTCGGCAGGGGGAGGTCGTGAAGCTTTCTTT. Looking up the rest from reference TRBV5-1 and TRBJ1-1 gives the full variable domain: KAGVTQTPRYLIKTRGQQVTLSCSPISGHRSVSWYQQTPGQGLQFLFEYFSETQRNKGNFPGRFSGRQFSNSRSEMNVSTLELGDSALYLCASSSAGGGREAFFGQGTRLTVV.

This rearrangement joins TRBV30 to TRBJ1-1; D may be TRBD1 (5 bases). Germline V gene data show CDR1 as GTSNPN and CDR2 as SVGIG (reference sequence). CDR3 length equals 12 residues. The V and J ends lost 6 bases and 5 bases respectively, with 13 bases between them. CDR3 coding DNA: TGTGCCTGCCCCCCAGGGAAGACTGAAGCTTTCTTT. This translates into CACPPGKTEAFF. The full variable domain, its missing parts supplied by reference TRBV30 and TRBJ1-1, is SQTIHQWPATLVQPVGSPLSLECTVEGTSNPNLYWYRQAAGRGLQLLFYSVGIGQISSEVPQNLSASRPQDRQFILSSKKLLLSDSGFYLCACPPGKTEAFFGQGTRLTVV.

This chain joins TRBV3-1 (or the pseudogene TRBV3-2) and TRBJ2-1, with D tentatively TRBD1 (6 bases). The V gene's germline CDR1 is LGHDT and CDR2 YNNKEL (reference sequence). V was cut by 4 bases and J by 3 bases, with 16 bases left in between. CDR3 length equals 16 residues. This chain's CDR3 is CASSPKADRIYNEQFF. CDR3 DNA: TGTGCCAGCAGCCCAAAGGCAGACAGGATCTACAATGAGCAGTTCTTC.

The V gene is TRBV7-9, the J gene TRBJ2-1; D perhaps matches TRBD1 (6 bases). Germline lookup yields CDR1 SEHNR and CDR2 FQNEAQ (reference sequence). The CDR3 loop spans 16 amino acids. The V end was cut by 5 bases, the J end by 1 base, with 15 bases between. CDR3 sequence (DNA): TGTGCCAGCAGCGTCAACAGGGCTGTATCCTACAATGAGCAGTTCTTC. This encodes CASSVNRAVSYNEQFF.